The clone carrying this T cell receptor (beta chain) was found a few times. The sample comes from a study of blood T cells in healthy people across ages. It was with a sample-barcoded 5' primer and a J-beta primer mix that a second PCR of roughly 7 to 12 cycles was run. A template-switch adaptor with 12 random nucleotides tagged each cDNA molecule. TCRdb redid the calling of the 5' RACE reads with MiXCR, one entry per CDR3 protein. This table has fewer than 750,000 distinct CDR3 sequences, around 48% appearing once. This CDR3 spans 12 amino acids. Per the germline V gene, CDR1 is DFQATT and CDR2 is SNEGSKA (reference sequence). V lost 5 bases and J 2 bases, leaving 9 bases between the germline ends.

This clonotype originated in a man older than 75 in good health. The V call is TRBV20-1, the J call TRBJ2-5; unclear D gene. The sequenced sample consisted of blood. The DNA for the CDR3 is TGCAGTGCTGGAACCCAGCAAGAGACCCAGTACTTC. Translated, it gives CSAGTQQETQYF.